The subject of this entry is one TCR beta chain. Its antigen remains unidentified. These data are taken from a study of CXCR3-negative and CXCR3-positive naive CD8 T cells. The CDR3 runs to 20 residues. Germline CDR1 is SQVTM and CDR2 is ANQGSEA. The TRB cDNA libraries were prepared by 5' RACE with UMI labels. No DNA is given; TCRdb re-called the 5' RACE reads and lists each CDR3 protein once. The sample has 90,000 to 150,000 distinct CDR3 sequences, and its top ten clones hold approximately 0.36%. Study-wide findings and caveats: Higher TRB CDR3 hydrophobicity marked CXCR3-positive naive cells relative to CXCR3-negative naive cells.

The chain joins TRBV29-1 to TRBJ2-1; TCRdb lists TRBD1, though no DNA is available to test this call. This TCR came from a human donor in good health. Some clones in this sample may be carry-over from other donors' samples. Sequenced sample: naive CXCR3+ CD8+ T cells from blood. The subset here: CD45RO-CCR7+CD27+CD95- naive CD8+ T cells expressing CXCR3 (TNR3+). The chain's CDR3 is CSVEDPPGTGGQSSYNEQFF.